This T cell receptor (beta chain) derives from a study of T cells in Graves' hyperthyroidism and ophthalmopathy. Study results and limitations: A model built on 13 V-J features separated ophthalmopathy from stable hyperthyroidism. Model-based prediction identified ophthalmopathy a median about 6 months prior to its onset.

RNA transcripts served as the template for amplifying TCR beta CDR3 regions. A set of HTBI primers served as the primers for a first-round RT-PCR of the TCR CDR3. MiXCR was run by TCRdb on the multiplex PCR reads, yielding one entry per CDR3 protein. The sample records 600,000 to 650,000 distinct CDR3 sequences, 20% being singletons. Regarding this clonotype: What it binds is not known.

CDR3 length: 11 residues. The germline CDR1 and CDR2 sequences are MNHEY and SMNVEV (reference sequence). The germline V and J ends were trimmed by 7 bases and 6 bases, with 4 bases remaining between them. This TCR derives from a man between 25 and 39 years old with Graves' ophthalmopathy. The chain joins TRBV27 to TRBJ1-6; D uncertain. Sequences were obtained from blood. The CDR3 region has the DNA TGTGCCAGCACCGTTAATTCACCCCTCCACTTT. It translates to CASTVNSPLHF.